Listed below are T cell receptor beta chains from one sample, sequenced in a study of shared clonotypes between healthy human individuals. Method: immunoSEQ multiplex PCR; TCRdb's copy keeps in-frame clones and lacks some. Of approximately 2,300,000 clones detected, 85% to 95% appear once; the ten largest clones hold about 0.36%. Sequenced material: naive CD4+ T cells from PBMCs. Receptor source: a man between 18 and 35 years old in good health. Some clones in this sample may be carry-over from other donors' samples. Both conserved end residues are part of each CDR3. The D gene is left open where the match is weak. Rows give clone size only sometimes, using once, few, many, or a class for an expanded clone.

>-|TRBJ1-2|TRBV6-1|once
TGTGCCAGCAGTGAAGCACACCCTCTTTATGGCTACACCTTC
CASSEAHPLYGYTF
>-|TRBJ1-1|TRBV6-1|-
TGTGCCAGCAGTGAATTAGGGCAGGGAGGGCCCTGG
CASSELGQGGPW
>TRBD1|TRBJ1-1|TRBV5-4|few
TGTGCCAGCAGCTTACCGGGACAGGGGAACACTGAAGCTTTCTTT
CASSLPGQGNTEAFF
>TRBD1|TRBJ1-1|TRBV11-3|-
TGTGCCAGCAGCGTCGGACAGGGGGACACTGAAGCTTTCTTT
CASSVGQGDTEAFF
>TRBD1|TRBJ1-2|TRBV7-3|-
TGTGCCAGCAGCTCGAAGATGGACAGGGACTATGGCTACACCTTC
CASSSKMDRDYGYTF
>-|TRBJ2-7|TRBV18|-
TGTGCCAGCTCACCAGGGCAGTTCTACGAGCAGTACTTC
CASSPGQFYEQYF
>-|TRBJ2-1|TRBV14|-
TGTGCCAGCAGCCAAGGAATATTGGGCTCCTACAATGAGCAGTTCTTC
CASSQGILGSYNEQFF
>-|TRBJ2-2|TRBV4-2|-
TGTGCCAGCAGCCAAGTCTTCCAGACGACCGGGGAGCTGTTTTTT
CASSQVFQTTGELFF
>-|TRBJ2-5|TRBV7-8|once
TGTGCCAGCAGCTTATTACCCAGGGGTGAGACCCAGTACTTC
CASSLLPRGETQYF
>-|TRBJ2-1|TRBV2|-
TGTGCCAGCAGTGGCGCTGGGGGCCCAGACCTCCGTGAGCAGTTCTTC
CASSGAGGPDLREQFF
>-|TRBJ1-2|TRBV5-1|-
TGCGCCAGCAGCTCGCAGCCCAGCGACTATGGCTACACCTTC
CASSSQPSDYGYTF
>-|TRBJ1-1|TRBV28|-
TGTGCCAGCAGTCCCCAGGGTCGAGCTGAAGCTTTCTTT
CASSPQGRAEAFF
>-|TRBJ1-5|TRBV12-5|-
TGTGCTAGTTCAGGGTCGGGCAATCAGCCCCAGCATTTT
CASSGSGNQPQHF
>-|TRBJ2-7|TRBV5-1|-
TGCGCCAGCAGTAACCCGCAGAGCTCCTACGAGCAGTACTTC
CASSNPQSSYEQYF
>-|TRBJ1-2|TRBV5-5|-
TGTGCCAGCAGCTTGTTTACTGCTCCTGCGGGAGGCTACACCTTC
CASSLFTAPAGGYTF
>-|TRBJ1-2|TRBV4-1|-
TGCGCCAGCAGCCAAGATTTCGGGTATGGCTACACCTTC
CASSQDFGYGYTF
>-|TRBJ1-1|TRBV14|-
TGTGCCAGCAGCCAAGTAAAGCGAACTGAAGCTTTCTTT
CASSQVKRTEAFF
>TRBD1|TRBJ2-2|TRBV5-6|-
TGTGCCAGCAGCTTGACAGGGGTCACCGGGGAGCTGTTTTTT
CASSLTGVTGELFF
>TRBD2|TRBJ2-1|TRBV9|-
TGTGCCAGCAGCGATTCCAGGACTAGCTGGAGTCCGTTCTTC
CASSDSRTSWSPFF
>TRBD1|TRBJ1-1|TRBV29-1|-
TGCAGCGTCAACAGGGGCGGGACGAACACTGAAGCTTTCTTT
CSVNRGGTNTEAFF
>TRBD1|TRBJ2-5|TRBV7-9|-
TGTGCCAGCCGGGACAGGGACATCATTACCCAGTACTTC
CASRDRDIITQYF
>-|TRBJ2-3|TRBV5-1|-
TGCGCCAGCAGCTTGGGGTCTTATGATACGCAGTATTTT
CASSLGSYDTQYF
>TRBD1|TRBJ2-3|TRBV6-1|-
TGTGCCAGCAGTGAAAGGGTGACAGGGGCAGATACGCAGTATTTT
CASSERVTGADTQYF
>TRBD1|TRBJ1-2|TRBV5-1|-
TGCGCCAGCAGCTTGGCCATGGACAGGGTGAAGTATGGCTACACCTTC
CASSLAMDRVKYGYTF
>-|TRBJ1-2|TRBV28|-
TGTGCCAGCAGTTTCCCGGGGAACTATGGCTACACCTTC
CASSFPGNYGYTF
>-|TRBJ1-1|TRBV4-2|-
TGTGCCAGCAGCCAACAACAGATGAACACTGAAGCTTTCTTT
CASSQQQMNTEAFF
>-|TRBJ2-1|TRBV14|-
TGTGCCAGCAGCCAAGAAAGTAAGTGGTGGGGCCATGAGCAGTTCTTC
CASSQESKWWGHEQFF
>-|TRBJ2-3|TRBV11-2|-
TGTGCCAGCAGCTTAGATCTAGGTCCAGATACGCAGTATTTT
CASSLDLGPDTQYF
>-|TRBJ2-3|TRBV29-1|-
TGCAGCGTTGTGGCTTGGGGAGCAGATACGCAGTATTTT
CSVVAWGADTQYF
>-|TRBJ1-1|TRBV2|-
TGTGCCAGCAGTGGGCAGGGGTTTCCTGAAGCTTTCTTT
CASSGQGFPEAFF
>-|TRBJ1-2|TRBV11-2|-
TGTGCCGTCGACAGGCCGCCGGACTATGGCTACACCTTC
CAVDRPPDYGYTF
>-|TRBJ1-6|TRBV4-2|-
TGTGCCAGCAGCCAAGAGGGTCGGACACTCACCGGGGCACCCCTCCACTTT
CASSQEGRTLTGAPLHF
>TRBD1|TRBJ2-5|TRBV11-2|once
TGTGCCAGCAGCTTAGGTGCGGGACAGGGGCAAGAGACCCAGTACTTC
CASSLGAGQGQETQYF
>TRBD1|TRBJ1-2|TRBV27|-
TGTGCCAGCAGGACAGGGAAGACTAGCTATGGCTACACCTTC
CASRTGKTSYGYTF
>-|TRBJ1-4|TRBV27|-
TGTGCCAGCAGTCCTACAGGGCTGATTGGTGAAAAACTGTTTTTT
CASSPTGLIGEKLFF
>-|TRBJ2-5|TRBV7-8|-
TGTGCCAGCAGCTTAGAGTGGGGGGTAGAGACCCAGTACTTC
CASSLEWGVETQYF
>-|TRBJ2-3|TRBV5-6|-
TGTGCCAGCAGCGCGGGTGGGGGGACCGGGTATTTT
CASSAGGGTGYF
>TRBD1|TRBJ2-4|TRBV7-8|-
TGTGCCAGCAGCTTAGCCGACAGGGGGGGAAACATTCAGTACTTC
CASSLADRGGNIQYF
>TRBD1|TRBJ2-7|TRBV28|-
TGTGCCAGCGGGACAGGGGGGTACGAGCAGTACTTC
CASGTGGYEQYF
>TRBD2|TRBJ2-7|TRBV18|-
TGTGCCAGCTCACCCATAGCGGGAGCGCGGGAGCAGTACTTC
CASSPIAGAREQYF
>-|TRBJ2-3|TRBV15|-
TGTGCCACCAGCAGAGCACCAGGGGACACCACAGATACGCAGTATTTT
CATSRAPGDTTDTQYF
>TRBD1|TRBJ2-5|TRBV25-1|once
TGTGCCAGCAGTCCCCGGGACAGGCGGGAGACCCAGTACTTC
CASSPRDRRETQYF
>-|TRBJ2-3|TRBV16|-
TGTGCCAGCAGCCAATCAATTGCAGTTAGCACAGATACGCAGTATTTT
CASSQSIAVSTDTQYF
>TRBD1|TRBJ1-5|TRBV23-1|-
TGCGCCAGCAGTCAATCGCCAGGCAGGGGGATCGGCAATCAGCCCCAGCATTTT
CASSQSPGRGIGNQPQHF